Detailed here is one T cell receptor beta chain. The V and J ends lost 3 bases and 6 bases respectively, with 17 bases between them. The CDR3 sequence is 15 residues long. Germline CDR1 is KGHSH and CDR2 is LQKENI. The data were taken from a study of T cells after yellow fever vaccination. Researchers made TCR cDNA using 5'RACE template switching, and this step added a universal primer site and UMIs. A single record per CDR3 protein comes from TCRdb applying MiXCR to the 5' RACE reads. The data contain 250,000 to 400,000 distinct CDR3 sequences, about 4.5% of them singletons. The sample here was PBMCs, taken 15 days after the yellow fever booster vaccination. The chain recombines TRBV18 with TRBJ2-5; D may be TRBD1 or TRBD2 (5 bases each). The clonotype was recovered from a man aged 18 to 29 who received the YFV17D yellow fever vaccine. In nucleotides, the CDR3 is TGTGCCAGCTCACCTCCGGGACGAACTTCCAAGACCCAGTACTTC. Encoded protein: CASSPPGRTSKTQYF.